These 12 T cell receptor beta chains share one sample of origin, sequenced in a study of blood T cell repertoires in COVID-19. Here immunoSEQ multiplex PCR was the method, and the copy in TCRdb shows in-frame clones only, minus some. The table has some 98,000 clones, about four fifths seen once. Sequencing was carried out using peripheral blood. These receptors were collected from a human donor in a cohort sampled during active COVID-19.

The genes are TRBV15 and TRBJ2-7, with a weak D call TRBD2 (5 bases). Trimming pared 5 bases from V and 0 bases from J, leaving 8 bases between. This CDR3 is built from 13 residues. Per the germline V gene, CDR1 is LNHNV and CDR2 is YYDKDF (reference sequence). The CDR3 DNA reads TGTGCCACCAGCGAGGGTTCCTCCTACGAGCAGTACTTC. It encodes CATSEGSSYEQYF.

The V call is TRBV6-5, the J call TRBJ1-1; 9 nucleotides agree with TRBD1. Trimming took 7 bases from V and 4 from J; bases not matched to a gene: 7. The CDR3 has 14 residues. Per the germline V gene, CDR1 is MNHEY and CDR2 is SVGAGI. Here the CDR3 DNA reads TGTGCCAGCAAATGGGGACAGGGTAGCACTGAAGCTTTCTTT. Protein product: CASKWGQGSTEAFF.

V and J are TRBV27 and TRBJ1-5, with a possible D match to TRBD1 (6 bases). Trimming took off 5 bases at V and 3 bases at J, with 17 bases between the two ends. Germline V lookup: CDR1 MNHEY, CDR2 SMNVEV (reference sequence). This CDR3 is 16 amino acids long. CDR3 region: CASSLGGGANNQPQHF. The CDR3 region has the DNA TGTGCCAGCAGTCTGGGAGGGGGGGCGAACAATCAGCCCCAGCATTTT.

The chain is built from TRBV7-9 and TRBJ2-7; D is ambiguous. The CDR3 consists of 11 residues. The germline CDR1 and CDR2 sequences are SEHNR and FQNEAQ (reference sequence). V was clipped by 6 bases and J by 3 bases, with 6 bases between them. The DNA of the CDR3 is TGTGCCAGCAGTTATATCTACGAGCAGTACTTC. As protein: CASSYIYEQYF.

This clone showed up just a few times. This chain joins TRBV7-9 and TRBJ2-6, with D unclear. V dropped 2 bases and J dropped 6 bases, with 5 bases sitting between them. Germline V gene data show CDR1 as SEHNR and CDR2 as FQNEAQ (reference sequence). CDR3 length equals 13 residues. The CDR3 reads CASSLYSANVLTF. The CDR3 bases are TGTGCCAGCAGCTTATATTCGGCCAACGTCCTGACTTTC.

The rearrangement joins TRBV10-2 to TRBJ1-5, with 7 bases identical to TRBD1. Germline loops: CDR1 WSHSY, CDR2 SAAADI. V gave up 4 bases and J gave up 4 bases; unmatched junction bases: 1. The CDR3 runs 13 residues. The CDR3, as DNA: TGCGCCAGCAGTGGACAGGGAAATCAGCCCCAGCATTTT. It codes for CASSGQGNQPQHF.

The CDR3 bases are TGTGCCAGCAGCAAAGGTGGACAGGTCTCGGGATATAGCAATCAGCCCCAGCATTTT. Translation gives CASSKGGQVSGYSNQPQHF. This rearrangement joins TRBV21-1 to TRBJ1-5; the D call in the table, TRBD1, was not verified against the DNA. TRBV21-1 is classified as a pseudogene. This CDR3 spans 19 amino acids.

V gene TRBV13 combines with J gene TRBJ2-7; D gene uncertain. Germline V gene lookup returns CDR1 PRHDT and CDR2 FYEKMQ (reference sequence). V shed 0 bases and J shed 3 bases, with 9 bases lying between them. This CDR3 is 14 amino acids long. The CDR3 reads CASSLGPESYEQYF. CDR3 nucleotides: TGTGCCAGCAGCTTAGGCCCGGAGAGCTACGAGCAGTACTTC. The full variable domain, in which reference TRBV13 and TRBJ2-7 provide the parts outside the CDR3, is AAGVIQSPRHLIKEKRETATLKCYPIPRHDTVYWYQQGPGQDPQFLISFYEKMQSDKGSIPDRFSAQQFSDYHSELNMSSLELGDSALYFCASSLGPESYEQYFGPGTRLTVT.

This rearrangement joins TRBV27 to TRBJ2-5; 7 positions match TRBD1. The V gene end was trimmed by 5 bases and the J gene end by 0 bases; junction bases not matched to a gene: 6. Germline V gene data show CDR1 as MNHEY and CDR2 as SMNVEV (reference sequence). There are 15 residues in the CDR3. CDR3 DNA: TGTGCCAGCAGTCCCTACAGGGGAAACCAAGAGACCCAGTACTTC. It specifies CASSPYRGNQETQYF.

J is TRBJ1-6 and V is TRBV6-2 or TRBV6-3; D possibly corresponds to TRBD1 (5 bases). Trimming shortened V by 1 base and J by 7 bases, and 17 bases separated the two germline ends. The CDR3 loop spans 17 amino acids. CDR1 is MNHEY and CDR2 is SVGEGT in the germline V gene. CDR3 protein: CASSYFREQSSNSPLHF. The CDR3 DNA sequence: TGTGCCAGCAGTTACTTCAGGGAACAGAGCAGCAATTCACCCCTCCACTTT.

This chain joins TRBV4-1 and TRBJ1-2, with TRBD1 identical over 9 bases. CDR1 and CDR2 from the germline V gene are MGHRA and YSYEKL. V lost 4 bases to trimming and J lost 8 bases; unmatched junction nucleotides: 11. The CDR3 length is 15 residues. CDR3 bases: TGCGCCAGCAGCCCCTCGGGACAGGGACGAAAGGGCTACACCTTC. Its translation is CASSPSGQGRKGYTF.

The rearrangement joins TRBV6-5 to TRBJ2-2; 9 positions agree with TRBD2. V dropped 6 bases and J dropped 0; count of bases not matched to a gene: 2. Per the germline V gene, CDR1 is MNHEY and CDR2 is SVGAGI. The CDR3 has 15 residues. CDR3: CASRLAGTNTGELFF. CDR3 in DNA: TGTGCCAGCAGGCTAGCGGGGACGAACACCGGGGAGCTGTTTTTT.